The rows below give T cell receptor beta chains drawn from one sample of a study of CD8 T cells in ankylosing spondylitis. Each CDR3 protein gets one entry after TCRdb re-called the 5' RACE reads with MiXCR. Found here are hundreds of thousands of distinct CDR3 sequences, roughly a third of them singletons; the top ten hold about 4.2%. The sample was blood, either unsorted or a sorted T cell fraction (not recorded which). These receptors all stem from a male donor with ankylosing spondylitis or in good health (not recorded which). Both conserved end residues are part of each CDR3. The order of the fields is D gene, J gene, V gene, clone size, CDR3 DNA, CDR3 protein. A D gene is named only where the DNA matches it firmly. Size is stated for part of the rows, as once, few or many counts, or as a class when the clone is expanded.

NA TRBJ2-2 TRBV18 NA TGTGCCAGCTCACCTCCAGAATTGTTCCGCACCGGGGAGCTGTTTTTT CASSPPELFRTGELFF
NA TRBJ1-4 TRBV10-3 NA TGTGCCATCAGACCGGACGGTAATAATGAAAAACTGTTTTTT CAIRPDGNNEKLFF
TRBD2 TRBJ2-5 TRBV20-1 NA TGCAGTGCTCACGGGGGGACGGAGACCCAGTACTTC CSAHGGTETQYF
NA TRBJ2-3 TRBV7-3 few TGTGCCAGCAGCCCCCAGTCGAGTGCAGATACGCAGTATTTT CASSPQSSADTQYF
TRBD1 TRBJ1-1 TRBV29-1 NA TGCAGCGTTCACTTTATGGACAGGGGAGAAGCTTTCTTT CSVHFMDRGEAFF
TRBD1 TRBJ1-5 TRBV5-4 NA TGTGCCAGCAGTCGCTGGGGGGACAGCGCCAATCAGCCCCAGCATTTT CASSRWGDSANQPQHF
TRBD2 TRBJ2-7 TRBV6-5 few TGTGCCAGCAGTTCTAGCGGGGGGGCCGGCGAGCAGTACTTC CASSSSGGAGEQYF
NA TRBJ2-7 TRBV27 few TGTGCCAGCAGTTCCCGGGGGTCTGCCTACGAGCAGTACTTC CASSSRGSAYEQYF
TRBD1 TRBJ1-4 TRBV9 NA TGTGCCAGCAATCGACAGGGAGGGGAAAAACTGTTTTTT CASNRQGGEKLFF
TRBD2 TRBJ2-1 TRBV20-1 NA TGCAGTGCTAGTGCTCTAGCGGGGCTTGAGCAGTTCTTC CSASALAGLEQFF
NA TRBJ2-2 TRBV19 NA TGTGCCGGAGGCCTGGCCACCGGGGAGCTGTTTTTT CAGGLATGELFF
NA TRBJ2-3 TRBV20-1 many TGCAGTGCTAGAGCAGATAGCACAGATACGCAGTATTTT CSARADSTDTQYF
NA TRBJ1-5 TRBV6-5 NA TGTGCCAGCAGTTACCCGTGTCTTCCTGCCCCTCAGCCCCAGCATTTT CASSYPCLPAPQPQHF
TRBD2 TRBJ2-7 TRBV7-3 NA TGTGCCAGCAGCTTTACTAGCGGGGGCGAGCAGTACTTC CASSFTSGGEQYF
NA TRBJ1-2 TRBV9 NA TGTGCCAGCAGCGTAGGGCCGGGGGGGGACTATGGCTACACCTTC CASSVGPGGDYGYTF
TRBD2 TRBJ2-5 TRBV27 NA TGTGCCAGCAGTTCGGGACTAGCGGGGGGTGGAGAGACCCAGTACTTC CASSSGLAGGGETQYF
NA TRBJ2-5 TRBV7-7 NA TGTGCTAGCAGACCCCAGGGAGCGGAGACCCAGTACTTC CASRPQGAETQYF
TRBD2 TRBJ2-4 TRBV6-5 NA TGTGCCAGCAGTTACGGGGTAGCGGGGTCGGTCGGGTACTTC CASSYGVAGSVGYF
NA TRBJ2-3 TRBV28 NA TGTGCCAGCAGTTTATCGACCAAACAGATTGCAGATACGCAGTATTTT CASSLSTKQIADTQYF
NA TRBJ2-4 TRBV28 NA TGTGCCAGCAGTTCGGCGGGTATAGTAGCCAAAAACATTCAGTACTTC CASSSAGIVAKNIQYF
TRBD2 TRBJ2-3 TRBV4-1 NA TGCGCCAGCAGCCTCCCACTAGCGGGGACCGGGATTGCAGATACGCAGTATTTT CASSLPLAGTGIADTQYF
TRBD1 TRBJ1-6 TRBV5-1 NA TGCGCCAGCAGCTGGGACAGCCTTAATTCACCCCTCCACTTT CASSWDSLNSPLHF
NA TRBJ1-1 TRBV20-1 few TGCAGTGCTAGAGAGGGGGGGACGAACACTGAAGCTTTCTTT CSAREGGTNTEAFF
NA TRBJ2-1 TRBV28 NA TGTGCCAGCAGCCCTAGACTTGAGGGACCCTTCAATGAGCAGTTCTTC CASSPRLEGPFNEQFF
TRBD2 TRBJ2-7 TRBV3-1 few TGTGCCAGCAGCCTTACCGGGACTAGTTCTGTGCAGTACTTC CASSLTGTSSVQYF
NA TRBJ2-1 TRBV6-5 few TGTGCCAGCAGTTACTCGGCCAGGGTTAATGAGCAGTTCTTC CASSYSARVNEQFF
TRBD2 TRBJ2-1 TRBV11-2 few TGTGCCAGCAGCAAAAGAGGAGGGGGACTAGCGGGCTACAATGAGCAGTTCTTC CASSKRGGGLAGYNEQFF
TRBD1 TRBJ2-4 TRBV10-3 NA TGTGCCATCAGCGCTACGACAGGGGAATCGGACATTCAGTACTTC CAISATTGESDIQYF
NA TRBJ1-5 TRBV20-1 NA TGCAGTGCTAGAGGGGGAGGGCGCGGCAATCAGCCCCAGCATTTT CSARGGGRGNQPQHF
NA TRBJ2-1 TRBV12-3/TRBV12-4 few TGTGCCAGCCTCATAGCGGCGGAGCAGTTCTTC CASLIAAEQFF
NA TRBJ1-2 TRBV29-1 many TGCAGCGTTTTAGACACGGAACTTGCAACCTTC CSVLDTELATF
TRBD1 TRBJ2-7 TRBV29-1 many TGCAGCGTTGGTGGACAGGGGCCCCTCGAGCAGTACTTC CSVGGQGPLEQYF
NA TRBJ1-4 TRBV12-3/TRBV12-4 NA TGTGCCAGCACCGCTTGGCCGACTAATGAAAAACTGTTTTTT CASTAWPTNEKLFF
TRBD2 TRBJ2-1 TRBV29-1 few TGCAGCGTTGGTCGCAGGGTGAGGACTAGCGGATACAATGAGCAGTTCTTC CSVGRRVRTSGYNEQFF